This T cell receptor (beta chain) was recovered during a study of control samples from healthy donors and cancer patients. Per germline, CDR1 SEHNR and CDR2 FQNEAQ (reference sequence). The CDR3 is made up of 14 amino acids. Trimming at V came to 2 bases and at J to 3 bases, leaving 2 bases not matched to a gene. Sequencing was performed with immunoSEQ multiplex PCR; in TCRdb, only in-frame clones are kept and a portion is missing. The sample lists some 71,000 clones, 89% occurring once. The specimen sequenced was PBMCs. J is TRBJ2-5 and V is TRBV7-9, with TRBD1 matching over 8 bases. The sequence derives from a man between 60 and 75 years old with lung cancer. CDR3 bases: TGTGCCAGCAGCTTACTACAGGGGGAAGAGACCCAGTACTTC. Its protein product is CASSLLQGEETQYF.